This T cell receptor beta chain appears in the sequencing data of a study of identical twins. Study results and caveats: Zero-insertion analyses might be partly confounded by invariant T cells like MAIT and iNKT. It was cross-sectional statistical analysis, not following the same donors, that the conclusions relied on.

This clonotype occurred a few times. Antigen specificity is unknown. Template switching, a step in the protocol, added a universal primer site, and cDNA carried unique molecular identifiers. TCRdb itself ran the 5' RACE reads through MiXCR, one entry per CDR3 protein. The sample yields around 670,000 distinct CDR3 sequences, roughly 6% seen once. The CDR3 covers 11 residues. V was pared by 3 bases and J by 15 bases, with 15 bases between. Germline CDR1 SQVTM, CDR2 ANQGSEA. Sequenced: naive T cells sorted from blood. The rearrangement uses TRBV29-1 and TRBJ2-1; D is undetermined. This TCR was recovered from a man between 18 and 29 years old in good health. The CDR3, as DNA: TGCAGCGTTGACCCTAGGCTCCCTTGGTTCTTC. Translation gives CSVDPRLPWFF.